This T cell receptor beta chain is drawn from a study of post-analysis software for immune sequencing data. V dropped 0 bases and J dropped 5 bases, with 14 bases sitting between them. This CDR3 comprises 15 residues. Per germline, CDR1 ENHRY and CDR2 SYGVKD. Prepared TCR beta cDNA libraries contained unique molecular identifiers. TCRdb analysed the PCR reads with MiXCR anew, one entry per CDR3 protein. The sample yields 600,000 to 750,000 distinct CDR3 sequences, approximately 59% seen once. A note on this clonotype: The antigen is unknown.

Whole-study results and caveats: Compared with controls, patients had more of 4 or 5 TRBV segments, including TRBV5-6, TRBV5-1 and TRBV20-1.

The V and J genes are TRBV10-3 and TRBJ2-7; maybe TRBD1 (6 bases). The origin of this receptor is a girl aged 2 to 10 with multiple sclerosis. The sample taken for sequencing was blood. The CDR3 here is CAISESRAGVHEQYF. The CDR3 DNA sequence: TGTGCCATCAGTGAGTCTCGAGCAGGGGTTCACGAGCAGTACTTC.